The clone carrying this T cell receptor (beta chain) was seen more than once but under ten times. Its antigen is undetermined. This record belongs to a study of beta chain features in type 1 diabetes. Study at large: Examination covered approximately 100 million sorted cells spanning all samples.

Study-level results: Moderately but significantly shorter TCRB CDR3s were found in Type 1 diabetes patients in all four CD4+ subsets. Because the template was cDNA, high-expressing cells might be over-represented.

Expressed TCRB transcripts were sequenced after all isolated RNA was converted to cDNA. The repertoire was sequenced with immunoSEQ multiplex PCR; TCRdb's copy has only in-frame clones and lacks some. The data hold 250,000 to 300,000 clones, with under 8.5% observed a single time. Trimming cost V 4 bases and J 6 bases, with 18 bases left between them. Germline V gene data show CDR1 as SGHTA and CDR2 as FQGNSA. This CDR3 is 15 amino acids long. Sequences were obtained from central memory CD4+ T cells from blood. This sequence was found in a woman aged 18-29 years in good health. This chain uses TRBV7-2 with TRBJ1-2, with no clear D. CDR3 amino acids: CASSSQPNPRHGYTF. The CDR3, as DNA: TGTGCCAGCAGCTCACAACCGAATCCCCGCCATGGCTACACCTTC.